The clone carrying this TCR beta chain was counted many times. Its antigen remains unidentified. The V end was cut by 4 bases, the J end by 4 bases, with 15 bases between. The CDR3 contains 15 residues. Per the germline V gene, CDR1 is MNHEY and CDR2 is SVGEGT. Multiplex PCR with BIOMED2 TRB-A/B primer pools amplified TRB rearrangements. TCRdb independently ran MiXCR on the multiplex PCR reads; one entry per CDR3 protein. The table records under 20,000 distinct CDR3 sequences, around 30% of them present only once. This sample is drawn from a study of T and B cells in COVID-19 patients. Overall study: Of roughly 22 active-infection patients, 12 were critically ill with mechanical ventilation or extracorporeal membrane oxygenation. Of around 21 active-infection patients, roughly 18 carried comorbidities linked to unfavorable COVID-19 outcome.

Whole-study findings and limits: Clonality of TRB repertoires was high in active COVID-19; recovery brought above-healthy diversity and richness. Patients with COVID-19 reportedly showed strongly skewed T cell receptor beta variable and joining gene usage.

TRB was amplified from approximately 250-480 ng of blood genomic DNA. This chain connects TRBV6-2 or TRBV6-3 to TRBJ2-3; D is uncertain. The specimen sequenced was blood. The TCR sequence derives from a human donor who had recovered from COVID-19. CDR3 nucleotide sequence: TGTGCCAGCAGTTTAAGTAGCTGGGTTGCAGATACGCAGTATTTT. It specifies CASSLSSWVADTQYF.